These 27 T cell receptor beta chains were all obtained from the same sample, sequenced in a study of cytomegalovirus exposure and HLA in healthy donors. Primers included in the PCR were 60 Vbeta and 13 Jbeta primers. The table came from immunoSEQ multiplex PCR; TCRdb's copy has only in-frame clones and leaves some out. The data show 90,000 to 100,000 clones, about 72% seen once. The sequencing sample was made of PBMCs. These TCRs come from a woman aged 60-75 years in good health and CMV-seropositive.

The chain couples TRBV19 to TRBJ2-3; maybe TRBD2 (6 bases). The V end was cut by 7 bases, the J end by 2 bases, with 16 bases between. This CDR3 comprises 15 residues. Germline loops: CDR1 LNHDA, CDR2 SQIVND (reference sequence). The DNA for the CDR3 is TGTGCCAGTACCGATAGCGGAGGACTCACAGATACGCAGTATTTT. Protein: CASTDSGGLTDTQYF.

The V and J genes are TRBV9 and TRBJ2-7; possible D gene TRBD1, 5 bases. Germline V CDR1 and CDR2: SGDLS, YYNGEE. Trimming removed 2 bases at V and 5 bases at J, with 17 bases between. CDR3 size: 15 residues. The CDR3 DNA sequence: TGTGCCAGCAGCGTGGGGCAGGGCCTCGCTGACGAGCAGTACTTC. Its protein product is CASSVGQGLADEQYF.

The chain is built from TRBV19 and TRBJ2-7; D is uncertain. Trimming stripped 7 bases from V and 3 bases from J, with 10 bases between. CDR3 length equals 12 residues. Per the germline V gene, CDR1 is LNHDA and CDR2 is SQIVND (reference sequence). This CDR3 reads CASMRHHYEQYF. The CDR3 coding sequence is TGTGCCAGTATGCGGCATCACTACGAGCAGTACTTC.

The chain employs TRBV6-1 and TRBJ1-6; no definite D call. Trimming removed 11 bases from V and 0 bases from J, with 14 bases in between. Germline V gives CDR1 MNHNS, CDR2 SASEGT. The CDR3 extends over 15 amino acids. The CDR3 region has the DNA TGTGCCTGCTTCGGTGGGAGCTCCTATAATTCACCCCTCCACTTT. It is translated as CACFGGSSYNSPLHF.

The sample holds a few counts of this clone. This chain joins TRBV2 and TRBJ1-4; no firm D call. Germline V gives CDR1 SNHLY, CDR2 FYNNEI. CDR3 length: 14 amino acids. The V end was cut by 5 bases, the J end by 8 bases, with 15 bases between. CDR3 region: CASSYDGRVEKLFF. CDR3 DNA: TGTGCCAGCAGTTACGACGGGAGGGTGGAAAAACTGTTTTTT.

This rearrangement joins TRBV4-1 to TRBJ1-5; D unclear. CDR3 length: 14 residues. Trimming removed 0 bases from V and 0 bases from J, with 3 bases in between. CDR1 is MGHRA and CDR2 is YSYEKL in the germline V gene. CDR3 in DNA: TGCGCCAGCAGCCAAGACGGTAGCAATCAGCCCCAGCATTTT. Amino acid sequence: CASSQDGSNQPQHF.

The chain is built from TRBV5-1 and TRBJ2-7; no reliable D call. This CDR3 spans 14 amino acids. Trimming removed 0 bases from V and 2 bases from J, with 9 bases in between. Germline loops: CDR1 SGHRS, CDR2 YFSETQ. CDR3 bases: TGCGCCAGCAGCTTGGTTGCCACAACCTACGAGCAGTACTTC. It specifies CASSLVATTYEQYF.

J is TRBJ1-4 and V is TRBV5-1; D may be TRBD1 (6 bases). The CDR3 sequence is 14 residues long. The V end was cut by 6 bases, the J end by 5 bases, with 14 bases between. Germline-derived CDR1 and CDR2 are SGHRS and YFSETQ. The CDR3 loop is CASTTGSQNEKLFF. DNA for the CDR3: TGCGCCAGCACCACAGGGTCCCAAAATGAAAAACTGTTTTTT.

The CDR3 nucleotides are TGTGCCAGCAGCCGAGAGGTCGCTGAAGCTTTCTTT. Residues: CASSREVAEAFF. This chain links TRBV2 with TRBJ1-1, with D unclear. Germline V gives CDR1 SNHLY, CDR2 FYNNEI. The V end was cut by 6 bases, the J end by 6 bases, with 11 bases between. The CDR3 contains 12 residues.

The genes are TRBV28 and TRBJ2-7; TRBD1 matches 9 bases. Unmatched junction bases numbered 14, after V lost 8 bases and J lost 6 bases. Germline V CDR1 and CDR2: MDHEN, SYDVKM. The CDR3 has 15 amino acids. This CDR3 is CASGDPGTGKFEQYF. The CDR3, as DNA: TGTGCCAGCGGGGACCCCGGGACAGGGAAGTTCGAGCAGTACTTC.

The chain recombines TRBV19 with TRBJ2-1, with 10 bases that match TRBD2. Trimming cost V 5 bases and J 0 bases; bases outside gene matches: 1. Germline V gene sequence: CDR1 LNHDA, CDR2 SQIVND (reference sequence). This CDR3 region has 15 residues. The CDR3 spells CASSPSGSSYNEQFF. The CDR3 DNA sequence: TGTGCCAGTAGTCCTAGCGGGAGCTCCTACAATGAGCAGTTCTTC.

V is TRBV29-1 and J is TRBJ2-2, with D unresolved. The V end was cut by 4 bases, the J end by 4 bases, with 7 bases between. The CDR3 is made up of 12 amino acids. Germline values: CDR1 SQVTM, CDR2 ANQGSEA. The CDR3 loop is CSVGHFTGELFF. DNA of the CDR3: TGCAGCGTTGGGCATTTCACCGGGGAGCTGTTTTTT.

The chain recombines TRBV7-9 with TRBJ2-1; the D is unclear. Germline V gives CDR1 SEHNR, CDR2 FQNEAQ (reference sequence). Trimming cost V 5 bases and J 5 bases, with 4 bases left between them. The CDR3 contains 11 residues. The CDR3 loop reads CASSLNNEQFF. DNA for the CDR3: TGTGCCAGCAGCCTAAACAATGAGCAGTTCTTC.

The rearrangement uses TRBV7-9 and TRBJ2-3, with unresolved D. Looked up from germline, CDR1 is SEHNR and CDR2 is FQNEAQ (reference sequence). Trimming took 6 bases from V and 4 from J, leaving 8 bases between them. The CDR3 runs to 12 residues. CDR3 loop: CASSSYADTQYF. CDR3 nucleotide sequence: TGTGCCAGCAGTTCTTATGCAGATACGCAGTATTTT.

The chain joins TRBV30 to TRBJ1-1, with D unclear. Germline V CDR1 and CDR2: GTSNPN, SVGIG (reference sequence). The V end was cut by 3 bases, the J end by 5 bases, with 16 bases between. This CDR3 is built from 14 residues. The CDR3 reads CAWSGTTGKTEAFF. The CDR3 coding sequence is TGTGCCTGGAGCGGCACAACGGGGAAGACTGAAGCTTTCTTT.

The chain employs TRBV18 and TRBJ2-1, with 9 bases lining up with TRBD2. Trimming cost V 6 bases and J 2 bases; bases outside gene matches: 2. The CDR3 loop spans 14 amino acids. Germline CDR1 reads KGHSH; CDR2 reads LQKENI. The CDR3 here is CASSTSGAYNEQFF. The CDR3 nucleotides read TGTGCCAGCTCGACTAGCGGAGCCTACAATGAGCAGTTCTTC. The full variable domain, its missing parts supplied by reference TRBV18 and TRBJ2-1, is NAGVMQNPRHLVRRRGQEARLRCSPMKGHSHVYWYRQLPEEGLKFMVYLQKENIIDESGMPKERFSAEFPKEGPSILRIQQVVRGDSAAYFCASSTSGAYNEQFFGPGTRLTVL.

A single count supports this clone. Relative to the germline gene, one junction end is altered; a read error may explain this. The V call is TRBV11-2, the J call TRBJ2-5; 13 bases line up with TRBD2. This CDR3 is 13 amino acids long. Germline V gene lookup returns CDR1 SGHAT and CDR2 FQNNGV. CDR3 region: CASSEGLAGRGDF. For the CDR3, the DNA is TGTGCCAGCAGCGAGGGACTAGCGGGGAGGGGGGACTTC.

This clone was recorded a few times. The chain couples TRBV30 to TRBJ2-1; the D gene is possibly TRBD1 (6 bases). CDR3 length: 12 residues. Trimming took off 2 bases at V and 14 bases at J, with 16 bases between the two ends. In germline, CDR1 is GTSNPN, CDR2 SVGIG (reference sequence). CDR3 in amino acids: CAWSWVRGEEFF. CDR3 sequence (DNA): TGTGCCTGGAGTTGGGTCAGGGGAGAGGAGTTCTTC.

Note on this clone: The junction does not match germline at one end; this may be a read error. This chain joins TRBV5-4 and TRBJ2-2, with TRBD1 identical over 7 bases. Germline V gene sequence: CDR1 SGHNT, CDR2 YYREEE (reference sequence). This CDR3 is built from 13 residues. The CDR3 is CAGSSGTVGELFF. CDR3 sequence (DNA): TGTGCCGGCAGCTCTGGGACAGTCGGGGAGCTGTTTTTT.

The chain employs TRBV6-1 and TRBJ1-5, with D hard to call. Per germline, CDR1 MNHNS and CDR2 SASEGT. Trimming removed 5 bases from V and 4 bases from J, with 12 bases in between. This CDR3 comprises 14 residues. The CDR3 nucleotides are TGTGCCAGCAGTTTTCAGGTTCCGAATCAGCCCCAGCATTTT. The encoded protein is CASSFQVPNQPQHF.

This clone was picked up a small number of times. V and J are TRBV6-5 and TRBJ1-2; 11 bases agree with TRBD1. Germline V gene data show CDR1 as MNHEY and CDR2 as SVGAGI. This CDR3 has 15 amino acids. With V trimmed by 6 bases and J by 7 bases, 10 bases remained unmatched. The DNA of the CDR3 is TGTGCCAGCAGGCCCCTGGGACAGGGGGATGGTGGCTACACCTTC. Translating gives CASRPLGQGDGGYTF.

The rearrangement links TRBV7-9 to TRBJ2-3; 9 positions agree with TRBD2. V lost 5 bases and J lost 4; bases outside the gene matches: 4. CDR3 length: 14 residues. Looked up from germline, CDR1 is SEHNR and CDR2 is FQNEAQ (reference sequence). CDR3 protein: CASSEAGGSDTQYF. The DNA for the CDR3 is TGTGCCAGCAGCGAAGCGGGAGGTTCAGATACGCAGTATTTT.

This clone was observed a single time. The CDR3 sequence is CACGQGSYGYTF. Written as DNA, the CDR3 is TGTGCCTGTGGACAGGGGAGCTATGGCTACACCTTC. The V call is TRBV19, the J call TRBJ1-2; the match to TRBD1 covers 9 bases. V dropped 11 bases and J dropped 4; count of bases not matched to a gene: 5. Germline assignment: CDR1 LNHDA and CDR2 SQIVND (reference sequence). The CDR3 is made up of 12 amino acids.

The chain joins TRBV27 to TRBJ2-3, with TRBD1 identical over 7 bases. CDR1 is MNHEY, CDR2 SMNVEV, per germline (reference sequence). The CDR3 extends over 14 amino acids. The V segment lost 1 base and the J segment 4 bases; nucleotides outside the gene matches: 2. CDR3: CASSLLTGPDTQYF. In nucleotides, the CDR3 is TGTGCCAGCAGTTTATTGACAGGGCCAGATACGCAGTATTTT.

This clone was detected only once. This chain links TRBV7-9 with TRBJ2-4; maybe TRBD1 (6 bases). Germline CDR1 is SEHNR and CDR2 is FQNEAQ (reference sequence). CDR3 length: 18 residues. Trimming stripped 5 bases from V and 0 bases from J, with 20 bases between. CDR3 nucleotides: TGTGCCAGCAGCACGCCTCGTATGGGGGCCCTAGCCAAAAACATTCAGTACTTC. The encoded protein is CASSTPRMGALAKNIQYF.

V usage is TRBV27 and J usage is TRBJ2-7, with 11 positions matching TRBD1. The CDR3 sequence is 15 residues long. Germline V gene lookup returns CDR1 MNHEY and CDR2 SMNVEV (reference sequence). Losses at the gene ends were 7 bases for V and 3 bases for J; bases not matched to a gene: 8. In DNA form, the CDR3 reads TGTGCCAGCAAGAAATGGACAGGGGGCAACTACGAGCAGTACTTC. Protein sequence: CASKKWTGGNYEQYF.

The chain uses TRBV30 and TRBJ2-1; 7 nucleotides agree with TRBD1. J gave up 9 bases and V 4 bases, and 6 bases lay outside the gene matches. In germline, CDR1 is GTSNPN, CDR2 SVGIG (reference sequence). The CDR3 loop spans 12 amino acids. The CDR3 region has the DNA TGTGCCTGGACCCTCCCAGGGGGTGAGCAGTTCTTC. Its protein product is CAWTLPGGEQFF.